These T cell receptor beta chains were read from a single sample in a study of OX40 agonist ivuxolimab in advanced cancers. Profiling relied on immunoSEQ multiplex PCR, and the TCRdb table lists in-frame clones only, not all of them. The table has tens of thousands of clones, approximately 94% seen once. Source: CD4+ or CD8+ T cells sorted from blood, taken in a trial of the OX40 agonist ivuxolimab. The receptors were sampled from an adult with an advanced solid tumor such as melanoma, head and neck, liver or kidney cancer. Both conserved end residues are part of each CDR3. D genes are given only for firm matches. Part of the rows lack a size; the others show once, few, many or a class for expanded clones.

CDR3 protein | CDR3 DNA | J gene | clone size | V gene | D gene
CASRGHLGGGEPQHF | TGTGCCAGTAGGGGACATCTCGGTGGAGGGGAACCCCAGCATTTT | TRBJ1-5 | - | TRBV19 | -
CASSVAEDGELFF | TGTGCCAGCAGCGTAGCCGAGGACGGGGAGCTGTTTTTT | TRBJ2-2 | - | TRBV9 | -
CASSSPPQGAHEQFF | TGTGCCAGCAGTTCCCCTCCTCAGGGGGCGCATGAGCAGTTCTTC | TRBJ2-1 | - | TRBV27 | TRBD1
CASGTDYNEQFF | TGCGCCAGCGGGACGGACTACAATGAGCAGTTCTTC | TRBJ2-1 | - | TRBV10-1 | -
CASSPERAVNEKLFF | TGTGCCAGCTCCCCCGAAAGGGCCGTTAATGAAAAACTGTTTTTT | TRBJ1-4 | - | TRBV2 | -
CASSFKKGSYEQYF | TGCGCCAGCAGCTTCAAGAAAGGCTCCTACGAGCAGTACTTC | TRBJ2-7 | - | TRBV4-3 | -
CASSSPSGNEQFF | TGTGCCAGCAGCTCGCCTAGTGGCAATGAGCAGTTCTTC | TRBJ2-1 | - | TRBV11-2 | -
CASSYPTGRPNTGELFF | TGTGCCAGCAGTTACCCGACAGGGAGGCCGAACACCGGGGAGCTGTTTTTT | TRBJ2-2 | - | TRBV28 | -
CASSPGENYEQYF | TGTGCCAGCAGCCCGGGAGAAAACTACGAGCAGTACTTC | TRBJ2-7 | - | TRBV7-7 | -
CASSAPSGGTYEQYF | TGTGCCAGCAGTGCTCCTAGCGGGGGGACCTACGAGCAGTACTTC | TRBJ2-7 | - | TRBV6-1 | TRBD2
CASSYTSATQETQYF | TGTGCCAGCAGTTACACTAGCGCGACCCAAGAGACCCAGTACTTC | TRBJ2-5 | - | TRBV6-5 | TRBD2
CASSPDRDTQYF | TGTGCCAGCAGCCCGGACAGGGATACGCAGTATTTT | TRBJ2-3 | - | TRBV6-8 | TRBD1
CASSILAAVNTGELFF | TGTGCCAGTAGTATACTAGCGGCGGTAAACACCGGGGAGCTGTTTTTT | TRBJ2-2 | - | TRBV19 | TRBD2
CASSPRTNSYEQYF | TGTGCCAGCAGTCCAAGGACTAATTCCTACGAGCAGTACTTC | TRBJ2-7 | - | TRBV27 | -
CASRPSGDTQYF | TGTGCCAGCAGACCTAGCGGAGATACGCAGTATTTT | TRBJ2-3 | - | TRBV6-1 | TRBD2
CASSLSGDGYTF | TGTGCCAGCAGTCTCTCGGGGGACGGCTACACCTTC | TRBJ1-2 | - | TRBV28 | -
CASSLAGGGIYNSPLHF | TGTGCCAGCAGCTTAGCTGGGGGAGGGATCTATAATTCACCCCTCCACTTT | TRBJ1-6 | - | TRBV7-3 | -
CASSPGTGPYEQYF | TGCGCCAGCAGCCCGGGGACAGGGCCTTACGAGCAGTACTTC | TRBJ2-7 | - | TRBV5-1 | TRBD1
CASSFDRAEAFF | TGTGCCAGCAGTTTCGACAGGGCTGAAGCTTTCTTT | TRBJ1-1 | - | TRBV28 | TRBD1
CASSTGLQIQETQYF | TGTGCCAGCAGTACCGGACTCCAGATCCAAGAGACCCAGTACTTC | TRBJ2-5 | once | TRBV7-9 | -
CASSLESLRFYTDTQYF | TGCGCCAGCAGCTTGGAATCACTCAGGTTTTACACAGATACGCAGTATTTT | TRBJ2-3 | - | TRBV5-1 | -
CASSSRPHGQGTGELFF | TGTGCCAGCAGCTCCCGCCCCCATGGACAGGGGACCGGGGAGCTGTTTTTT | TRBJ2-2 | - | TRBV13 | TRBD1
CASSPPGGRYEQYF | TGTGCCAGCAGCCCACCTGGGGGACGGTACGAGCAGTACTTC | TRBJ2-7 | - | TRBV9 | -
CASSQDGGGGGEAFF | TGCGCCAGCAGCCAAGATGGCGGGGGCGGTGGTGAAGCTTTCTTT | TRBJ1-1 | - | TRBV4-1 | -
CASSIVGPYNEQFF | TGTGCCAGTAGTATAGTTGGGCCGTACAATGAGCAGTTCTTC | TRBJ2-1 | - | TRBV19 | -
CASSHGQGGYEQYF | TGTGCCAGCAGCCATGGACAGGGCGGCTACGAGCAGTACTTC | TRBJ2-7 | - | TRBV13 | TRBD1
CASSQERVAGATQYF | TGTGCCAGCAGCCAAGAGAGGGTAGCGGGGGCTACGCAGTATTTT | TRBJ2-3 | - | TRBV4-2 | TRBD2
CASSFISTHNEQFF | TGTGCCAGCAGTTTTATTTCTACCCACAATGAGCAGTTCTTC | TRBJ2-1 | - | TRBV27 | -
CASSPSHPTGGGGQPQHF | TGTGCCAGCAGCCCATCACATCCGACAGGAGGAGGAGGACAGCCCCAGCATTTT | TRBJ1-5 | once | TRBV7-8 | -
CASSPPGTQRTYEQYF | TGTGCCAGCAGCCCACCAGGGACTCAGAGGACGTACGAGCAGTACTTC | TRBJ2-7 | - | TRBV5-4 | -
CASSLEGGGYGYTF | TGCGCCAGCAGCTTGGAGGGGGGTGGCTATGGCTACACCTTC | TRBJ1-2 | once | TRBV5-1 | -
CASSLAGTDWVTEAFF | TGTGCCAGCAGCTTGGCGGGGACAGATTGGGTCACTGAAGCTTTCTTT | TRBJ1-1 | - | TRBV5-5 | TRBD1
CASSQDRGSGQPQHF | TGCGCCAGCAGCCAAGACAGGGGGTCGGGTCAGCCCCAGCATTTT | TRBJ1-5 | few | TRBV4-3 | TRBD1
CASSPGTSGGYEQYF | TGTGCCAGCAGTCCCGGGACTAGCGGGGGGTACGAGCAGTACTTC | TRBJ2-7 | - | TRBV5-4 | TRBD2
CASSPPAYEQYF | TGTGCCAGCAGCCCTCCAGCCTACGAGCAGTACTTC | TRBJ2-7 | - | TRBV7-9 | -
CASSFDRDSEGPGELFF | TGTGCCAGCAGTTTCGACCGGGACAGCGAAGGTCCCGGGGAGCTGTTTTTT | TRBJ2-2 | - | TRBV27 | TRBD1
CASKWGSSYNEQFF | TGTGCCAGCAAGTGGGGCAGCTCCTACAATGAGCAGTTCTTC | TRBJ2-1 | - | TRBV5-6 | -